A selection of T cell receptor beta chains follows, all from one sample in a study of cytomegalovirus exposure and HLA in healthy donors. Assay used: immunoSEQ multiplex PCR; TCRdb lists only in-frame clones, some missing. The sample yields roughly 49,000 clones, about three quarters seen once. The sequencing sample was made of PBMCs. The origin of the receptors is a woman aged 40 to 50 in good health and CMV-seropositive. The CDR3 runs from the conserved cysteine through the conserved F or W. Each record gives: clone size, D gene, V gene, J gene, CDR3 DNA, CDR3 protein. D genes are given only for firm matches. The size of a clone is reported for some rows only, either as once, few or many, or as a class for expanded clones.

abundance: -; d_gene: TRBD1; v_gene: TRBV7-9; j_gene: TRBJ2-3; CDR3nt: TGTGCCAGCAGCAGTACAGGGGGAGATACGCAGTATTTT; CDR3aa: CASSSTGGDTQYF
abundance: -; d_gene: -; v_gene: TRBV7-2; j_gene: TRBJ1-5; CDR3nt: TGTGCCAGCAGCTTTAGGAGGGATCAGCCCCAGCATTTT; CDR3aa: CASSFRRDQPQHF
abundance: few; d_gene: TRBD1; v_gene: TRBV7-7; j_gene: TRBJ2-7; CDR3nt: TGTGCCAGCAGCCTTGGGACAGGGAGCCCCTACGAGCAGTACTTC; CDR3aa: CASSLGTGSPYEQYF
abundance: -; d_gene: -; v_gene: TRBV4-3; j_gene: TRBJ1-2; CDR3nt: TGCGCCAGCAGCCAAGTGCGGGGGCGCGACTATGGCTACACCTTC; CDR3aa: CASSQVRGRDYGYTF
abundance: -; d_gene: -; v_gene: TRBV5-4; j_gene: TRBJ1-1; CDR3nt: TGTGCCAGCAGCTCAGGACCCGCCGGGGACACTGAAGCTTTCTTT; CDR3aa: CASSSGPAGDTEAFF
abundance: -; d_gene: -; v_gene: TRBV21-1; j_gene: TRBJ1-4; CDR3nt: TGTGCCAGCAGCAATTGGGCAGGGTGGGCAGCAACTAATGAAAAACTGTTTTTT; CDR3aa: CASSNWAGWAATNEKLFF
abundance: -; d_gene: -; v_gene: TRBV7-3; j_gene: TRBJ2-5; CDR3nt: TGTGCCAGCAGCTTAGCCAGACAAGAGACCCAGTACTTC; CDR3aa: CASSLARQETQYF
abundance: -; d_gene: -; v_gene: TRBV10-3; j_gene: TRBJ1-4; CDR3nt: TGTGCCACGAGAGAAAGCGTTTTAGGAACTTTTGAAAAACTGTTTTTT; CDR3aa: CATRESVLGTFEKLFF
abundance: -; d_gene: TRBD2; v_gene: TRBV7-7; j_gene: TRBJ2-1; CDR3nt: TGTGCCAGCAGCCCGACTAGCGGGGCCAATGAGCAGTTCTTC; CDR3aa: CASSPTSGANEQFF
abundance: -; d_gene: TRBD1; v_gene: TRBV7-2; j_gene: TRBJ2-7; CDR3nt: TGTGCCAGCAGCTTGGCCTTCGGGACAGGGGACGAGCAGTACTTC; CDR3aa: CASSLAFGTGDEQYF
abundance: -; d_gene: -; v_gene: TRBV2; j_gene: TRBJ2-1; CDR3nt: TGTGCCAGCAGCCAACAGCTCCGTGGGTTCTTC; CDR3aa: CASSQQLRGFF
abundance: -; d_gene: -; v_gene: TRBV7-3; j_gene: TRBJ2-2; CDR3nt: TGTGCCAGCAGTAACAGCGGGGAGCTGTTTTTT; CDR3aa: CASSNSGELFF
abundance: -; d_gene: -; v_gene: TRBV4-3; j_gene: TRBJ1-2; CDR3nt: TGCGCCAGCAGCGCTGAGCGGGCAGGCAGGGAAGGCTACACCTTC; CDR3aa: CASSAERAGREGYTF
abundance: few; d_gene: -; v_gene: TRBV27; j_gene: TRBJ2-3; CDR3nt: TGTGCCAGCAGGGACTACACCTACACAGATACGCAGTATTTT; CDR3aa: CASRDYTYTDTQYF
abundance: -; d_gene: -; v_gene: TRBV15; j_gene: TRBJ2-7; CDR3nt: TGTGCCACCAGCAGAGATCGAACGGCCTACGAGCAGTACTTC; CDR3aa: CATSRDRTAYEQYF
abundance: -; d_gene: TRBD2; v_gene: TRBV25-1; j_gene: TRBJ2-5; CDR3nt: TGTGCCAGCAGTGGAGCTAGCGGGGGGGCTGAGACCCAGTACTTC; CDR3aa: CASSGASGGAETQYF
abundance: -; d_gene: -; v_gene: TRBV29-1; j_gene: TRBJ1-4; CDR3nt: TGCAGCGTCACCGGGACTGGAAACGGAAAACTGTTTTTT; CDR3aa: CSVTGTGNGKLFF